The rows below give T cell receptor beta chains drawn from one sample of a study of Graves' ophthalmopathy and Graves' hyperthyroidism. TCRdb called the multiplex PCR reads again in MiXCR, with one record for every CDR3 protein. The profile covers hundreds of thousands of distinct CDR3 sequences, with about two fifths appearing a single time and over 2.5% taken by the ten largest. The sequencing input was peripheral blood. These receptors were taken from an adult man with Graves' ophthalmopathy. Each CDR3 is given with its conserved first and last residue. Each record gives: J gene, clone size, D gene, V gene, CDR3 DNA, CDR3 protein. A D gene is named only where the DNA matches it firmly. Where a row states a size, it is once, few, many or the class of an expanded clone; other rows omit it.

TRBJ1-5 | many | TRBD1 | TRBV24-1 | TGTGCCACCAGTGACCGGACAGGGGGCTGGAGCAATCAGCCCCAGCATTTT | CATSDRTGGWSNQPQHF
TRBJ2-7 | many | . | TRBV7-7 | TGTGCCAGCAGCTTAGATCCGGGAAACGAGCAGTACTTC | CASSLDPGNEQYF
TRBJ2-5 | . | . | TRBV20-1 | TGCAGTGCTAGTTCATGGGGACGGGGCAATCAGCCCCAGTACTTC | CSASSWGRGNQPQYF
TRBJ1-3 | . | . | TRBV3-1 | TGTGCCAGCAGCGCTAGCGTTCATTCTGGAAACACCATATATTTT | CASSASVHSGNTIYF
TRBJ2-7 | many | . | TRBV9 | TGTGCCAGCAGCGTAGCTCCAGACCTAGGCTCCTACGAGCAGTACTTC | CASSVAPDLGSYEQYF
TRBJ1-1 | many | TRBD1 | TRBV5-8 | TGTGCCAGCAGCGCGGACAGGGGGCAGGGGAACACTGAAGCTTTCTTT | CASSADRGQGNTEAFF
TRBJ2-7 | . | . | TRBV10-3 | TGTGCCATTGCCGGGACGAGCTCCTACGAGCAGTACTTC | CAIAGTSSYEQYF
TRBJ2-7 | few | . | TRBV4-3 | TGCGCCAGCAGCCAAGAAATGATTTACGAGCAGTACTTC | CASSQEMIYEQYF
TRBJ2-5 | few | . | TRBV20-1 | TGCAGTGCGGCCAGACGAGGGGGAGAAGAGACCCAGTACTTC | CSAARRGGEETQYF
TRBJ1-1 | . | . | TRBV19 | TGTGCCAGTAGTATACGGTGGGGGGCGCGCGCTGAAGCTTTCTTT | CASSIRWGARAEAFF
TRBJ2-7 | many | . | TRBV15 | TGTGCCACCAGCAGAGGGACTCCTCCCTCCTACGAGCAGTACTTC | CATSRGTPPSYEQYF
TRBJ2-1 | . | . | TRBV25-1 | TGTGCCAGCAGCGATCTTAAGGGGCAAAATGAGCAGTTCTTC | CASSDLKGQNEQFF
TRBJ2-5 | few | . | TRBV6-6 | TGTGCCAGCGGTGGCCTAGCGAATCAAGAGACCCAGTACTTC | CASGGLANQETQYF
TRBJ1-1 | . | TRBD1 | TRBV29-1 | TGCAGCGTTGACCCGGGACAGGGTGCTGAAGCTTTCTTT | CSVDPGQGAEAFF
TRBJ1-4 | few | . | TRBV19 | TGTGCCAGTTCCTATCTGTCCGGTGGAGAAAAACTGTTTTTT | CASSYLSGGEKLFF
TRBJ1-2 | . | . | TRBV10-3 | TGTGCCATCAGTGAGTCCGGGTATGACAATCTTAGCTATGGCTACACCTTC | CAISESGYDNLSYGYTF
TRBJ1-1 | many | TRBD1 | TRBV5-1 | TGCGCCAGCAGCTTCATAGCCGGGACAGGGATGGACACTGAAGCTTTCTTT | CASSFIAGTGMDTEAFF
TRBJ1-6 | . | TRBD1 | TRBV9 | TGTGCCAGCAGACGGGGGACAGGGGAAACTCCCCTCCACTTT | CASRRGTGETPLHF
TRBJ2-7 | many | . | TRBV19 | TGTGCCAGTATGGCCCCAGGCTACGAGCAGTACTTC | CASMAPGYEQYF
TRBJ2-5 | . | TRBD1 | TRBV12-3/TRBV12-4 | TGTGCCAGCAGTTCACCGGGACAGGGGGCAGGAGAGACCCAGTACTTC | CASSSPGQGAGETQYF
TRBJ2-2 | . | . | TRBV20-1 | TGCAGTGCTAGAAGACACAGGGCCGACAACACCGGGGAGCTGTTTTTT | CSARRHRADNTGELFF
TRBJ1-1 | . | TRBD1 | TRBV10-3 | TGTGCCAGCAGTTGGGGACAGGGGGTTGACACTGAAGCCTTCTTT | CASSWGQGVDTEAFF
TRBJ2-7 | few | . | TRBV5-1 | TGCGCCAGCAAGGGCAGGGCGGGCTACGAGCAGTACTTC | CASKGRAGYEQYF
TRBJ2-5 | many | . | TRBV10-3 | TGTGCCATCAGTGATACAGCCGAGACCCAGTACTTC | CAISDTAETQYF
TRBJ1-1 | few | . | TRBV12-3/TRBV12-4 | TGTGCCAGCAGTTTTCAGTACGCAATGAACACTGAAGCTTTCTTT | CASSFQYAMNTEAFF
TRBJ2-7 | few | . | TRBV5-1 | TGCGCCAGCAGCTTGGAAGGCCTCTACGAGCAGTACTTC | CASSLEGLYEQYF
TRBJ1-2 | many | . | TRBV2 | TGTGCCAGCAGGGCTCCTTACGCGAACTATGGCTACACCTTC | CASRAPYANYGYTF
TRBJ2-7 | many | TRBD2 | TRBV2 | TGTGCCAGCGAGCGGGGCGGCTACTCCTACGAGCAGTACTTC | CASERGGYSYEQYF
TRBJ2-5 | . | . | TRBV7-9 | TGTGCCAGCAGCTTGGATGAGGCCCGGGAGACCCAGGACTTC | CASSLDEARETQDF
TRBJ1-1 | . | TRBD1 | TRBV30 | TGTGCCTGGGGGACAGGGGATTTCACTGAAGCTTTCTTT | CAWGTGDFTEAFF
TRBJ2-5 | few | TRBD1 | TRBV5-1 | TGCGCCAGCAGCTTGGCGACAGGGATTCAAGAGACCCAGTACTTC | CASSLATGIQETQYF
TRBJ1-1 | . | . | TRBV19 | TGTGCCAATAGTATCCTCCTGAACACTGAAGCTTTCTTT | CANSILLNTEAFF
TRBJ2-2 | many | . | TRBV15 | TGTGCCACCAGCAGAGGGGGGAACACCGGGGAGCTGTTTTTT | CATSRGGNTGELFF
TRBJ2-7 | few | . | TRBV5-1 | TGCGCCAGCAGCTGGGATGGGGGATACTACGAGCAGTACTTC | CASSWDGGYYEQYF
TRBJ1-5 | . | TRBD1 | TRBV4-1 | TGCGCCAGCAGCCAACCAACGGGACAGAAGGCTCATCAGCCCCAGCATTTT | CASSQPTGQKAHQPQHF
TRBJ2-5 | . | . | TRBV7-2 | TGTGCCAGCAACCAGGGTGGCGATTTGGAGACCCAGTACTTC | CASNQGGDLETQYF
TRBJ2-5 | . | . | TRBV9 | TGTGCCAGCAGCACCAAAGGGGTTCGGGAGACCCAGTACTTC | CASSTKGVRETQYF
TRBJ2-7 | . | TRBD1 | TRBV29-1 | TGCAGCTTACGACAGGGGAACGAGCAGTACTTC | CSLRQGNEQYF
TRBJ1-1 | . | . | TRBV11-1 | TGTGCCAGCAGCCCACAGACAAGCACGAACACTGAAGCTTTCTTT | CASSPQTSTNTEAFF
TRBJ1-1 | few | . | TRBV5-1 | TGCGCCAGCAGCTTGAAATCTCGGGACACTGAAGCTTTCTTT | CASSLKSRDTEAFF
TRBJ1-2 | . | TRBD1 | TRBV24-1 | TGTGCCACCAGTTTTGGGACAGGAGATGGCTACACCTTC | CATSFGTGDGYTF
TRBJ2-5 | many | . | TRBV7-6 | TGTGCCAGCAGCTTAGTAGGGTCAGGGACCCAAGAGACCCAGTACTTC | CASSLVGSGTQETQYF
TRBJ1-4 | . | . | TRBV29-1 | TGCAGCGCCAGGGGCGGGCTCGGTGAAAAACTGTTTTTT | CSARGGLGEKLFF
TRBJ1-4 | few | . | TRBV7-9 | TGTGCCAGCAGCTTGTCTTCTCAGGCTGGCGTCGGAAAACTGTTTTTT | CASSLSSQAGVGKLFF
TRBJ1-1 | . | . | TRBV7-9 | TGTGCCAGCAGCTTAGCCCCCCCCGTCACTGAAGCTTTCTTT | CASSLAPPVTEAFF
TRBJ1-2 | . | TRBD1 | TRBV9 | TGTGCCAGCAGCCCCCGGACAGGGAACGGCTTTTATGGCTACACCTTC | CASSPRTGNGFYGYTF
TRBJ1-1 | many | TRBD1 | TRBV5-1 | TGCGCCAGCAGCGGGGGACAGATGAACACTGAAGCTTTCTTT | CASSGGQMNTEAFF
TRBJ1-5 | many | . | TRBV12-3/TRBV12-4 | TGTGCCAGTGCCCGCCAAGGGGGCAATCAGCCCCAGCATTTT | CASARQGGNQPQHF
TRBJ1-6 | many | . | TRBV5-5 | TGTGCCAGCAGCCCGGGACAAAATAATTCACCCCTCCACTTT | CASSPGQNNSPLHF
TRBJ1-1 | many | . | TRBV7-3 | TGTGCCAGCAGCTCCCATTTCGACACTGAAGCTTTCTTT | CASSSHFDTEAFF
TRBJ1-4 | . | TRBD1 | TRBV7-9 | TGTGCCAGCAGCACTAGCCGCGGGGACCGAACAGGGGGAGCAACTAATGAAAAACTGTTTTTT | CASSTSRGDRTGGATNEKLFF
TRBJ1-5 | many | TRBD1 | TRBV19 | TGTGCCACCTCTAACAGGGGCGACAATCAGCCCCAGCATTTT | CATSNRGDNQPQHF
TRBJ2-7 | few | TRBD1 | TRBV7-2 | TGTGCCAGCAGGACAGGGGGTTGGTCCAGGGAGCAGTACTTC | CASRTGGWSREQYF
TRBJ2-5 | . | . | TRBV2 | TGTGCCAGCAGTGAGACTCTCCGGCTAAAAGAGACCCAGTACTTC | CASSETLRLKETQYF
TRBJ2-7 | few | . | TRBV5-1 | TGCGCCAGCAGCTTGGGGCCCCAGGTGGGCGAGCAGTACTTC | CASSLGPQVGEQYF
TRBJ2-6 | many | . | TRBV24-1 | TGTGCCACCAGTGATTTCCAGGAATCAGGGGCCAACGTCCTGACTTTC | CATSDFQESGANVLTF
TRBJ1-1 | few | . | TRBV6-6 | TGTGCCAGCAGTTACTCGCAGGGCGTGGGCGAAGCTTTCTTT | CASSYSQGVGEAFF